This entry is about one TCR beta chain. Its cognate antigen has yet to be identified. Base-call qualities are not available, and no considerably larger clone is one nucleotide away. Each collaborating institution followed its own protocols to collect whole blood in K2EDTA tubes. Collaborator samples were shipped for TCRbeta analysis as frozen whole blood, isolated PBMCs, or DNA extracted from either sample type. Trimming at the junction amounts to 6 bases on V and 3 bases on J, and the germline ends lie 9 bases apart. The CDR3 spans 12 residues, from the cysteine through the phenylalanine. Of the read, only the CDR3 DNA is kept; its 36 bases are in frame from base 1. CDR1 and CDR2 are read off the germline V gene as WSHSY and SAAADI. This specimen comes from a study of blood T cell repertoires in COVID-19 (dated by TCRdb to 2020 to 2021). Turning to the overall study: Samples from collaborators originated in the United States, Italy and Spain and spanned both the acute and convalescent phases of COVID-19. Subjects who had been exposed to COVID-19, were actively infected with it, or had recovered from it provided the deeply sampled blood TCRbeta repertoires that made up the dataset. The sample metadata nearly always contained a de-identified subject ID, COVID-19 status, age in years and sex. The samples were drawn from two sources: the first 160 participants of the ongoing ImmuneRACE study, and 1,000 to 1,500 subjects contributed by 6 global collaborators. A freely available public database, intended as a resource for researchers studying the immune response to SARS-CoV-2, is where the repertoires were released. The prospective study material was composed of cDNA or gDNA derived from T cells, B-cell-depleted T cells, or PBMCs. Where available, HLA class I and class II types were taken from metadata supplied by the sample provider and were not determined by assay-based typing.

On the study overall, not on this receptor specifically: Clinical and demographic metadata were provided uncurated, with the amount varying by source and participant.

TCRbeta CDR3 regions were amplified from genomic DNA using the immunoSEQ Assay, a bias-controlled multiplex PCR. Concerning the study's data processing: The number of nucleated cells in each sample was estimated from the amplification of reference gene primers within the assay. To quantify the absolute abundance of each unique TCRbeta CDR3 rearrangement, sequence reads were collapsed and filtered. Productive Simpson clonality was computed per sample as the square root of Simpson's diversity index over productive rearrangements. In its TCRdb copy, this immuneACCESS table keeps in-frame sequences only and misses some clones. Where compared with another copy, unresolved V genes explain less than half of these, and the others have no known cause. D and trimming were read from the DNA, whereas the V and J calls and clone size are those reported in that table. Here the sample has about 110,000 clones; roughly 84% occur a single time. Roughly 8.1% of the sample belongs to the ten largest clones.

The chain is encoded by TRBV10-2 joined to TRBJ2-7, with the D gene call left open. The sample was peripheral blood. This TCR was recovered from a woman aged 40 to 50 with acute or convalescent COVID-19. The CDR3 region reads CASRAVNYEQYF. The nucleotides are TGCGCCAGCAGAGCTGTGAACTACGAGCAGTACTTC.